The 27 T cell receptor beta chains given below trace back to one sample, sequenced in a study of human T cells and chemical hapten exposure (dated by TCRdb to the early 2020s). Per the publication, the time point label means: patch test 1, 2 weeks after DPC sensitization. The sample's treatment or condition label, in plain terms: therapeutic diphenylcyclopropenone sensitization with weekly scalp DPC. Receptors were amplified or captured by RACE. Sequencer: NextSeq 500. TCRdb trimmed the raw reads at Q25, called clones with MiXCR and kept productive beta chains. Rows with a matching CDR3 protein are joined into one entry that keeps the most common DNA and genes. This sample is represented by tens of thousands of distinct CDR3 sequences; about 32% of them were singletons. The top ten constitute around 8.9% of the sample. The input for sequencing was whole blood, taken in connection with sensitization to the hapten diphenylcyclopropenone (DPC). Receptor source: a man between 35 and 55 years old with alopecia areata. Some clones in this sample may be carry-over from other donors' samples.

Only a few counts were recorded for this clonotype. V is TRBV11-1 and J is TRBJ2-3; possible D gene TRBD2, 5 bases. The V end lost 4 bases, the J end lost 1 base, and 18 bases lay between the germline ends. Germline CDR1 is SGHAT and CDR2 is FQDESV (reference sequence). The CDR3 is 17 residues long. CDR3: CASSYTDGIGGTDTQYF. DNA for the CDR3: TGTGCCAGCAGCTACACGGACGGGATAGGAGGCACAGATACGCAGTATTTT.

The chain joins TRBV6-1 to TRBJ2-5; D might be TRBD1 (5 bases). Looked up from germline, CDR1 is MNHNS and CDR2 is SASEGT. The V gene lost 2 bases and the J gene lost 3 bases, with 10 bases spanning the gap. This CDR3 has 14 residues. The CDR3 region has the DNA TGTGCCAGCAGTGAAAGGGGCAGGGAAGAGACCCAGTACTTC. Translation: CASSERGREETQYF.

The gene calls are TRBV5-1 and TRBJ2-5, with D unclear. Trimming took 0 bases from V and 6 from J, leaving 6 bases between them. CDR3 length: 12 residues. CDR1 and CDR2 (germline): SGHRS, YFSETQ. CDR3 residues: CASSLGGQTQYF. CDR3 in DNA: TGCGCCAGCAGCTTGGGGGGTCAGACCCAGTACTTC.

The chain couples TRBV20-1 to TRBJ2-7; perhaps D is TRBD1 or TRBD2 (5 bases each). Germline values: CDR1 DFQATT, CDR2 SNEGSKA (reference sequence). Trimming took 5 bases from V and 2 from J, leaving 16 bases between them. The CDR3 loop spans 14 amino acids. This CDR3 is CSAPREGTAYEQYF. DNA of the CDR3: TGCAGTGCTCCCCGGGAAGGGACCGCCTACGAGCAGTACTTC.

This clonotype was observed once. V usage is TRBV21-1 and J usage is TRBJ2-3; the tabulated D call, TRBD2, remains unverified against the DNA. TRBV21-1 is marked as a pseudogene. This CDR3 spans 16 amino acids. The CDR3 DNA reads as TGTGCCAGCAGCAAATTAAGCGGGAGACTCACAGATACGCAGTATTTT. It yields the protein CASSKLSGRLTDTQYF.

The chain couples TRBV20-1 to TRBJ2-3; TRBD2 matches at 9 bases. Germline CDR1 and CDR2: DFQATT and SNEGSKA (reference sequence). The CDR3 spans 15 residues. Losses at the gene ends were 4 bases for V and 0 bases for J; bases not matched to a gene: 5. CDR3 amino acids: CSAIPLAGSTDTQYF. The CDR3 DNA reads TGCAGTGCTATACCACTAGCGGGTAGCACAGATACGCAGTATTTT.

This clonotype was seen a few times. V gene TRBV9 combines with J gene TRBJ2-7; no clear D. The CDR3 spans 14 residues. Germline assignment: CDR1 SGDLS and CDR2 YYNGEE. Trimming left V 4 bases short and J 6 bases short, with 17 bases between. The DNA for the CDR3 is TGTGCCAGCAGCCCCCAAAGGGCCATCCGCGAGCAGTACTTC. Amino acids: CASSPQRAIREQYF.

This chain uses TRBV20-1 with TRBJ2-7; D is undetermined. The germline CDR1 and CDR2 sequences are DFQATT and SNEGSKA (reference sequence). CDR3 length equals 13 residues. V was trimmed by 1 base and J by 2 bases, leaving 9 bases between them. CDR3 coding DNA: TGCAGTGCTAGAGTGCCGGCGGCCTACGAGCAGTACTTC. Its protein is CSARVPAAYEQYF.

The chain carries TRBV5-6 and TRBJ2-6; D perhaps matches TRBD1 (5 bases). Germline values: CDR1 SGHDT, CDR2 YYEEEE. The CDR3 loop spans 16 amino acids. The V end was cut by 1 base, the J end by 4 bases, with 12 bases between. The CDR3 protein is CASSLPTQGGANVLTF. CDR3 bases: TGTGCCAGCAGCTTGCCGACCCAGGGAGGGGCCAACGTCCTGACTTTC.

The chain combines TRBV7-6 with TRBJ2-3, with 9 bases identical to TRBD1. Germline-derived CDR1 and CDR2 are SGHVS and FNYEAQ. This CDR3 spans 14 amino acids. V was pared by 4 bases and J by 11 bases, with 10 bases of the junction left unmatched. The CDR3 loop reads CASSSGTGPLGQYF. CDR3 DNA sequence: TGTGCCAGCAGCTCCGGGACAGGGCCACTGGGGCAGTATTTT.

The chain combines TRBV10-3 with TRBJ2-7; D is uncertain. The CDR3 sequence is 12 residues long. Germline V gene sequence: CDR1 ENHRY, CDR2 SYGVKD. The V and J ends lost 8 bases and 5 bases respectively, with 13 bases between them. CDR3 nucleotides: TGTGCCATCGGCTCCCACCCAGACGAGCAGTACTTC. Its protein product is CAIGSHPDEQYF.

This clonotype was seen a handful of times. The V gene is TRBV25-1, the J gene TRBJ2-3; a weak D match, TRBD2 (6 bases). CDR3 length: 15 residues. V was clipped by 1 base and J by 4 bases, with 12 bases between them. CDR1 MGHDK and CDR2 SYGVNS come from the germline V gene. For the CDR3, the DNA is TGTGCCAGCAGTGAATCCGCGGGATGGGCAGATACGCAGTATTTT. This gives the protein CASSESAGWADTQYF.

This chain connects TRBV7-7 to TRBJ2-3; D might be TRBD1 (5 bases). The V and J ends lost 3 bases and 0 bases respectively, with 13 bases between them. The CDR3 is made up of 16 amino acids. Germline V gives CDR1 SSHAT, CDR2 FNYEAQ (reference sequence). The CDR3 sequence: CASSLGLGSSTDTQYF. CDR3 in DNA: TGTGCCAGCAGCTTGGGGCTGGGCTCTAGCACAGATACGCAGTATTTT.

This clonotype was counted only a few times. The rearrangement joins TRBV12-3 or TRBV12-4 to TRBJ2-3; perhaps TRBD2 as D (5 bases). This CDR3 has 15 residues. V lost 5 bases to trimming and J lost 0 bases, with 12 bases between them. The CDR3 DNA follows: TGTGCCAGCAGTCCCCTCAGGACTAGCACAGATACGCAGTATTTT. It codes for CASSPLRTSTDTQYF.

This clonotype was detected many times. In DNA, the CDR3 is TGTGCCAGCAGCCTCTACTCGGGCACCGACGAGCAGTACTTC. It specifies CASSLYSGTDEQYF. The chain uses TRBV4-2 and TRBJ2-7; D is undetermined. The germline gives CDR1 LGHNA, CDR2 YNFKEQ. The CDR3 totals 14 residues. V was pared by 4 bases and J by 5 bases, with 15 bases between.

V gene TRBV29-1 combines with J gene TRBJ1-4, with TRBD1 as a possible D gene (6 bases). CDR1 is SQVTM and CDR2 is ANQGSEA in the germline V gene. The CDR3 length is 15 residues. V lost 6 bases and J 0 bases, leaving 14 bases between the germline ends. As DNA, the CDR3 is TGCAGCGTACGGACAGACGGGGCAACTAATGAAAAACTGTTTTTT. Its translation: CSVRTDGATNEKLFF.

This clonotype has a handful of counts. The chain combines TRBV11-2 with TRBJ2-3; 11 nucleotides line up with TRBD1. There are 15 residues in the CDR3. Germline CDR1 SGHAT, CDR2 FQNNGV. Unmatched junction bases numbered 9, after V lost 8 bases and J lost 5 bases. CDR3 nucleotide sequence: TGTGCCAGCGGACCGGGACAGGGGGTTGTAGATACGCAGTATTTT. It specifies CASGPGQGVVDTQYF.

V and J are TRBV18 and TRBJ2-5; tentatively, D is TRBD2 (5 bases). This CDR3 region has 15 residues. The germline V gene has CDR1 KGHSH and CDR2 LQKENI. Trimming removed 6 bases from V and 1 base from J, with 15 bases in between. The CDR3 DNA is TGTGCCAGCTCTCAACCAAGAGGGATCCAAGAGACCCAGTACTTC. It codes for CASSQPRGIQETQYF. Supplemented by reference TRBV18 and TRBJ2-5, the full variable domain reads NAGVMQNPRHLVRRRGQEARLRCSPMKGHSHVYWYRQLPEEGLKFMVYLQKENIIDESGMPKERFSAEFPKEGPSILRIQQVVRGDSAAYFCASSQPRGIQETQYFGPGTRLLVL.

The chain joins TRBV3-1 to TRBJ2-7; 7 bases agree with TRBD2. CDR1 is LGHDT and CDR2 is YNNKEL in the germline V gene (reference sequence). CDR3 size: 13 residues. V lost 1 base, J lost 6 bases, and 3 bases stayed unmatched. The DNA for the CDR3 is TGTGCCAGCAGCCAAGGTTCGGGGGGCGAGCAGTACTTC. Protein product: CASSQGSGGEQYF.

A few counts support this clonotype. The chain uses TRBV20-1 and TRBJ2-3; the match to TRBD2 covers 8 bases. CDR3 length: 16 residues. V was pared by 0 bases and J by 2 bases, with 7 bases of the junction left unmatched. Per germline, CDR1 DFQATT and CDR2 SNEGSKA (reference sequence). In DNA form, the CDR3 reads TGCAGTGCTAGAGAGGGAGCGGGAGTAGTCACAGATACGCAGTATTTT. This gives the protein CSAREGAGVVTDTQYF.

The chain is built from TRBV10-3 and TRBJ1-6; D is unresolved. Per germline, CDR1 ENHRY and CDR2 SYGVKD. This CDR3 is built from 15 residues. The V end lost 0 bases, the J end lost 6 bases, and 9 bases lay between the germline ends. As DNA, the CDR3 is TGTGCCATCAGTGAGTCGGCAGGAGGTAATTCACCCCTCCACTTT. It is translated as CAISESAGGNSPLHF.

There are a few counts of this clonotype. The rearrangement uses TRBV5-6 and TRBJ1-2; TRBD1 aligns across 9 bases. The CDR3 contains 17 residues. The germline CDR1 and CDR2 sequences are SGHDT and YYEEEE. Trimming removed 4 bases from V and 1 base from J; junction bases left unmatched: 11. This CDR3 is CASSPSDRGRYNYGYTF. CDR3 coding DNA: TGTGCCAGCAGCCCGTCGGACAGGGGACGCTATAACTATGGCTACACCTTC.

V is TRBV7-2 and J is TRBJ2-7, with 11 bases fitting TRBD1. This CDR3 region has 14 residues. The germline V gene encodes CDR1 SGHTA and CDR2 FQGNSA. Trimming removed 4 bases from V and 6 bases from J; junction bases left unmatched: 5. CDR3 sequence (DNA): TGTGCCAGCAGCTCTCGGACAGGGGGCCCCGAGCAGTACTTC. Encoded protein: CASSSRTGGPEQYF.

This clonotype was seen repeatedly, ten times or more. The chain recombines TRBV12-3 or TRBV12-4 with TRBJ2-1; D is perhaps TRBD1 (7 bases). Trimming took 6 bases from V and 13 from J, leaving 16 bases between them. The CDR3 loop spans 12 amino acids. CDR3 sequence (DNA): TGTGCCAGCAGGTCTGGTGGAGGGGGCCAGTTCTTC. This codes for CASRSGGGGQFF.

This clonotype was observed a few times. The V and J genes are TRBV29-1 and TRBJ1-2, with D perhaps matching TRBD1 (5 bases). The CDR3 is 13 residues long. Trimming shortened V by 4 bases and J by 4 bases, and 13 bases separated the two germline ends. CDR1 SQVTM and CDR2 ANQGSEA come from the germline V gene. The CDR3 reads CSVVNSGSYGYTF. The CDR3 nucleotides are TGCAGCGTTGTTAACTCAGGGAGCTATGGCTACACCTTC. The full variable domain, completed using reference TRBV29-1 and TRBJ1-2, is SAVISQKPSRDICQRGTSLTIQCQVDSQVTMMFWYRQQPGQSLTLIATANQGSEATYESGFVIDKFPISRPNLTFSTLTVSNMSPEDSSIYLCSVVNSGSYGYTFGSGTRLTVV.

This clonotype was counted only a few times. In nucleotides, the CDR3 is TGTGCCAGCAGTTACTTAAGGGGACTAGCGGGAGCGGTGCAGTTCTTC. Its translation: CASSYLRGLAGAVQFF. This chain connects TRBV6-2 or TRBV6-3 to TRBJ2-1; TRBD2 matches at 14 bases. Germline lookup yields CDR1 MNHEY and CDR2 SVGEGT. Trimming removed 1 base from V and 12 bases from J; junction bases left unmatched: 8. There are 16 residues in the CDR3.

V and J are TRBV11-2 and TRBJ2-7, with D tentatively TRBD1 (5 bases). The CDR3 totals 12 residues. V lost 8 bases and J lost 4, with 12 bases in between. CDR1 is SGHAT and CDR2 is FQNNGV in the germline V gene. The CDR3 DNA follows: TGTGCCAGCGCGACAGACATTTACGAGCAGTACTTC. Amino acids: CASATDIYEQYF.